This record covers a single T cell receptor (beta chain). Its antigen is not identified. Germline trimming cut 2 bases from V and 4 bases from J; bases unmatched to any gene: 7. Germline CDR1 reads SGDLS; CDR2 reads YYNGEE. The CDR3 has 16 residues. This sample is part of a study of long-term antiretroviral therapy in people with HIV. Study-level results: An increase in diversity followed ART, yet levels stayed below transplant donor controls. Spans of CDR3 length were tighter for HIV repertoires than for controls. All time points showed a repertoire dominated by clones expanded before ART.

Sequencing used immunoSEQ v3.0 at survey level. For every sample, sequencing targeted about 35,000-50,000 T-cell genomes. Generated by immunoSEQ multiplex PCR, the TCRdb table keeps only in-frame clones and is missing some. Of 35,000 to 45,000 clones in the sample, around 85% were seen once. The rearrangement uses TRBV9 and TRBJ2-3; 10 bases are a match to TRBD2. Material: unsorted PBMCs, obtained 2.2 years after starting antiretroviral therapy. This receptor was obtained from a man between 18 and 35 years old with HIV. As DNA, the CDR3 is TGTGCCAGCAGCGTCAATAGCGGGAGGCCCCCAGATACGCAGTATTTT. Protein: CASSVNSGRPPDTQYF.